These 32 T cell receptor beta chains were all obtained from the same sample, sequenced in a study of T cell repertoires in cytomegalovirus infection. TCRdb re-called the reads through MiXCR, storing one row per CDR3 protein. The profile shows under 200,000 distinct CDR3 sequences, more than 15% of them singletons. Sequenced sample: CD8+ T cells from PBMCs. Receptor source: a human donor in good health (CMV status not recorded). Some clones in this sample may be carry-over from other donors' samples.

The chain recombines TRBV28 with TRBJ2-7, with D perhaps given as TRBD1 or TRBD2 (5 bases each). The CDR3 has 16 amino acids. The V gene's germline CDR1 is MDHEN and CDR2 SYDVKM. V dropped 6 bases and J dropped 0 bases, with 18 bases sitting between them. CDR3 residues: CASSRLVGPDSYEQYF. CDR3 nucleotide sequence: TGTGCCAGCAGCCGCCTGGTGGGACCGGACTCCTACGAGCAGTACTTC.

This clonotype was detected many times. The gene calls are TRBV7-9 and TRBJ1-2; possible D gene TRBD1, 5 bases. CDR3 length: 12 residues. Per germline, CDR1 SEHNR and CDR2 FQNEAQ (reference sequence). Trimming took off 8 bases at V and 5 bases at J, with 12 bases between the two ends. The DNA for the CDR3 is TGTGCCAGCGTGACCCCAGGGTATGGCTACACCTTC. Translating it yields CASVTPGYGYTF.

The CDR3 is CASSRTGPSASYEQYF. CDR3 coding DNA: TGTGCCAGCAGCCGGACCGGGCCTAGCGCATCCTACGAGCAGTACTTC. The J gene is TRBJ2-7, the V gene TRBV7-8; perhaps TRBD2 as D (6 bases). V lost 5 bases and J lost 1, with 18 bases in between. Germline-derived CDR1 and CDR2 are SGHVS and FQNEAQ. This CDR3 contains 16 residues.

The V gene is TRBV5-6, the J gene TRBJ1-2; D gene uncertain. The V gene's germline CDR1 is SGHDT and CDR2 YYEEEE. The CDR3 has 14 residues. V lost 0 bases to trimming and J lost 2 bases, with 8 bases between them. The CDR3 DNA reads TGTGCCAGCAGCTTGGTGTACGGAAACTATGGCTACACCTTC. The encoded protein is CASSLVYGNYGYTF.

V usage is TRBV4-3 and J usage is TRBJ1-2; weak D call: TRBD1 (6 bases). This CDR3 is built from 15 residues. Trimming removed 4 bases from V and 2 bases from J, with 14 bases in between. Per germline, CDR1 LGHNA and CDR2 YSLEER. CDR3 nucleotides: TGCGCCAGCAGCCCACAAAGAACAGGGAACTATGGCTACACCTTC. Translation: CASSPQRTGNYGYTF.

The rearrangement uses TRBV20-1 and TRBJ2-6, with TRBD1 matching over 10 bases. Per the germline V gene, CDR1 is DFQATT and CDR2 is SNEGSKA (reference sequence). V shed 3 bases, J shed 1 base, and the junction held 6 bases outside the gene matches. This CDR3 spans 17 amino acids. CDR3 coding DNA: TGCAGTGCTAGTTTTTGGGACAGGGGTTCTGGGGCCAACGTCCTGACTTTC. It is translated as CSASFWDRGSGANVLTF.

This clonotype came up a few times. The rearrangement links TRBV7-2 to TRBJ2-3, with 7 bases that match TRBD1. Germline trimming cut 3 bases from V and 4 bases from J; bases unmatched to any gene: 4. The CDR3 is 14 amino acids. The germline V gene encodes CDR1 SGHTA and CDR2 FQGNSA. The CDR3 nucleotides are TGTGCCAGCAGCTTTAATCAGGGGGCAGATACGCAGTATTTT. Its protein product is CASSFNQGADTQYF.

The chain carries TRBV7-2 and TRBJ2-5; TRBD2 is a possible D gene (5 bases). V was trimmed by 5 bases and J by 5 bases, leaving 15 bases between them. This CDR3 contains 14 residues. The germline V gene has CDR1 SGHTA and CDR2 FQGNSA. CDR3 nucleotide sequence: TGTGCCAGCAGCCCTAGCCCGACCGCGGAGACCCAGTACTTC. This sequence encodes CASSPSPTAETQYF.

This clonotype was seen only a few times. This chain connects TRBV27 to TRBJ2-5; TRBD1 matches at 9 bases. The V and J ends lost 2 bases and 2 bases, in that order; junction bases with no gene match: 3. Germline CDR1 MNHEY, CDR2 SMNVEV (reference sequence). The CDR3 runs 15 residues. The CDR3 loop reads CASSLEQGAQETQYF. The CDR3 DNA sequence: TGTGCCAGCAGTTTAGAACAGGGGGCACAAGAGACCCAGTACTTC.

V and J are TRBV11-3 and TRBJ2-7, with 8 bases identical to TRBD1. The CDR3 spans 16 residues. V shed 2 bases, J shed 6 bases, and the junction held 12 bases outside the gene matches. Per germline, CDR1 SGHNT and CDR2 YENEEA. The CDR3 loop is CASSLKGGQGEIEQYF. The CDR3 nucleotides read TGTGCCAGCAGCTTAAAGGGTGGACAGGGAGAAATCGAGCAGTACTTC. Filled out from reference TRBV11-3 and TRBJ2-7, the complete variable domain reads EAGVVQSPRYKIIEKKQPVAFWCNPISGHNTLYWYLQNLGQGPELLIRYENEEAVDDSQLPKDRFSAERLKGVDSTLKIQPAELGDSAVYLCASSLKGGQGEIEQYFGPGTRLTVT.

The chain joins TRBV6-5 to TRBJ2-3, with D perhaps matching TRBD2 (7 bases). This CDR3 is 19 amino acids long. The V end was cut by 2 bases, the J end by 0 bases, with 21 bases between. In germline, CDR1 is MNHEY, CDR2 SVGAGI. The CDR3 DNA is TGTGCCAGCAGTTACATCGTTCTTTGGGGGGGCAATAGCACAGATACGCAGTATTTT. Protein: CASSYIVLWGGNSTDTQYF.

This clonotype was counted between two and nine times. V usage is TRBV15 and J usage is TRBJ2-5; D may match TRBD1 or TRBD2 (5 bases each). Trimming removed 6 bases from V and 5 bases from J, with 25 bases in between. Germline CDR1 and CDR2: LNHNV and YYDKDF (reference sequence). The CDR3 has 17 amino acids. For the CDR3, the DNA is TGTGCCACCAGTGGCGGCTACCGGTTGGGACCGGAGGAGACCCAGTACTTC. This gives the protein CATSGGYRLGPEETQYF.

This clonotype was counted a few times. The V and J genes are TRBV7-3 and TRBJ2-7; 11 bases are a match to TRBD1. Germline CDR1 SGHTA, CDR2 FQGTGA. V shed 4 bases and J 0 bases; nucleotides not matched to a gene: 11. The CDR3 length is 18 residues. The CDR3 loop reads CASSSPGQGDVSSYEQYF. CDR3 sequence (DNA): TGTGCCAGCAGCTCACCGGGACAGGGGGACGTAAGCTCCTACGAGCAGTACTTC.

The chain joins TRBV7-9 to TRBJ2-5; 11 bases fit TRBD2. The junction had 7 bases not matched to a gene; V was cut back by 2 bases and J by 5 bases. Germline V gene sequence: CDR1 SEHNR, CDR2 FQNEAQ (reference sequence). CDR3 size: 16 residues. CDR3: CASSLILAGGGETQYF. The CDR3 DNA sequence: TGTGCCAGCAGCTTAATTCTAGCGGGAGGAGGGGAGACCCAGTACTTC.

CDR3 nucleotides: TGTGCCAGCAGCTTCCCTCAGAGAGGCTCCTACGAGCAGTACTTC. It codes for CASSFPQRGSYEQYF. The chain links TRBV6-2 or TRBV6-3 to TRBJ2-7; D is uncertain. Germline CDR1 and CDR2: MNHEY and SVGEGT. Trimming pared 6 bases from V and 0 bases from J, leaving 15 bases between. The CDR3 is 15 residues long.

V gene TRBV10-2 combines with J gene TRBJ2-7; TRBD1 agrees at 7 bases. The CDR3 covers 15 residues. The germline V gene encodes CDR1 WSHSY and CDR2 SAAADI. With 3 bases clipped from V and 0 bases from J, the junction kept 5 bases outside the gene matches. The CDR3 is CASSDRQGSSYEQYF. CDR3 DNA sequence: TGCGCCAGCAGTGATCGACAGGGCAGCTCCTACGAGCAGTACTTC.

The chain carries TRBV7-4 and TRBJ1-5, with a tentative D call TRBD1 (5 bases). This CDR3 is built from 13 residues. V was pared by 5 bases and J by 3 bases, with 8 bases between. The germline CDR1 and CDR2 sequences are SGHVT and SQSDAQ. This CDR3 reads CASSRDVNQPQHF. DNA of the CDR3: TGTGCCAGCAGCCGGGACGTCAATCAGCCCCAGCATTTT.

The chain uses TRBV6-1 and TRBJ2-2, with D uncertain. The germline CDR1 and CDR2 sequences are MNHNS and SASEGT. V shed 7 bases and J shed 6 bases, with 18 bases lying between them. The CDR3 has 15 residues. Here the CDR3 reads CASTPLVGPSGELFF. CDR3 nucleotides: TGTGCCAGCACCCCTTTGGTGGGCCCCTCCGGGGAGCTGTTTTTT.

This rearrangement joins TRBV28 to TRBJ2-2; weak D call: TRBD1 (6 bases). V lost 6 bases, J lost 1 base, and 9 bases lay in between. Germline CDR1 and CDR2: MDHEN and SYDVKM. The CDR3 is 14 residues long. CDR3 bases: TGTGCCAGCAGAGCACAGGGGAACACCGGGGAGCTGTTTTTT. Translating gives CASRAQGNTGELFF. Complete variable domain (other parts from reference TRBV28 and TRBJ2-2): DVKVTQSSRYLVKRTGEKVFLECVQDMDHENMFWYRQDPGLGLRLIYFSYDVKMKEKGDIPEGYSVSREKKERFSLILESASTNQTSMYLCASRAQGNTGELFFGEGSRLTVL.

V and J are TRBV7-8 and TRBJ2-2; TRBD1 aligns across 9 bases. V gave up 5 bases and J gave up 5 bases; unmatched junction bases: 12. Germline V lookup: CDR1 SGHVS, CDR2 FQNEAQ. This CDR3 contains 17 residues. CDR3 DNA: TGTGCCAGCAGCCCGGGGGACAGGGTTCCGGGGACCGGGGAGCTGTTTTTT. Translating gives CASSPGDRVPGTGELFF.

The chain couples TRBV7-8 to TRBJ1-2; the D is unclear. This CDR3 is 13 amino acids long. V shed 1 base and J shed 13 bases, with 16 bases lying between them. Germline lookup yields CDR1 SGHVS and CDR2 FQNEAQ. The CDR3 loop reads CASSLGSAGLATF. Written as DNA, the CDR3 is TGTGCCAGCAGCTTAGGGTCGGCGGGGTTGGCCACCTTC.

The chain recombines TRBV28 with TRBJ2-1, with a weak D call TRBD2 (5 bases). Germline CDR1 and CDR2: MDHEN and SYDVKM. The CDR3 is 14 residues long. The germline V and J ends were trimmed by 3 bases and 6 bases, with 12 bases remaining between them. CDR3 bases: TGTGCCAGCAGTTTGAGGACTGGACGCAATGAGCAGTTCTTC. This gives the protein CASSLRTGRNEQFF. The whole variable domain, filled in from reference TRBV28 and TRBJ2-1, reads DVKVTQSSRYLVKRTGEKVFLECVQDMDHENMFWYRQDPGLGLRLIYFSYDVKMKEKGDIPEGYSVSREKKERFSLILESASTNQTSMYLCASSLRTGRNEQFFGPGTRLTVL.

This clonotype was counted a few times. This chain uses TRBV29-1 with TRBJ2-1, with TRBD2 as a possible D gene (5 bases). Trimming pared 4 bases from V and 0 bases from J, leaving 13 bases between. Germline CDR1 reads SQVTM; CDR2 reads ANQGSEA. The CDR3 is 15 amino acids. CDR3 coding DNA: TGCAGCGTTGGCCAGCGGCAGAGCTCCTACAATGAGCAGTTCTTC. Encoded protein: CSVGQRQSSYNEQFF.

This clonotype was detected a few times. This chain links TRBV12-3 or TRBV12-4 with TRBJ2-1; D may match TRBD1 or TRBD2 (5 bases each). V lost 6 bases and J 2 bases, leaving 20 bases between the germline ends. The CDR3 covers 17 residues. CDR3 protein: CASSLIGPGRPYNEQFF. CDR3 DNA: TGTGCCAGCAGCCTTATAGGTCCGGGACGGCCCTACAATGAGCAGTTCTTC.

There are a few counts of this clonotype. This chain links TRBV25-1 with TRBJ2-7, with D tentatively TRBD1 (6 bases). Trimming shortened V by 5 bases and J by 3 bases, and 17 bases separated the two germline ends. This CDR3 contains 15 residues. From germline, CDR1 is MGHDK and CDR2 SYGVNS. The CDR3 spells CASSHRTGTFYEQYF. CDR3 nucleotide sequence: TGTGCCAGCAGTCACCGAACAGGGACCTTCTACGAGCAGTACTTC.

This rearrangement joins TRBV7-2 to TRBJ2-1, with 10 bases lining up with TRBD1. The CDR3 runs 15 residues. The germline V gene has CDR1 SGHTA and CDR2 FQGNSA. V dropped 9 bases and J dropped 2; count of bases not matched to a gene: 7. CDR3 region: CASPSGTGAYNEQFF. DNA for the CDR3: TGTGCCAGTCCTAGTGGGACAGGGGCCTACAATGAGCAGTTCTTC.

This clonotype has just a few counts. The gene calls are TRBV28 and TRBJ1-5, with D possibly being TRBD1 (6 bases). Trimming took off 6 bases at V and 3 bases at J, with 12 bases between the two ends. The CDR3 extends over 14 amino acids. Germline CDR1 is MDHEN and CDR2 is SYDVKM. This CDR3 reads CASSLGTLNQPQHF. CDR3 in DNA: TGTGCCAGCAGCCTCGGGACACTCAATCAGCCCCAGCATTTT. The full variable domain, completed using reference TRBV28 and TRBJ1-5, is DVKVTQSSRYLVKRTGEKVFLECVQDMDHENMFWYRQDPGLGLRLIYFSYDVKMKEKGDIPEGYSVSREKKERFSLILESASTNQTSMYLCASSLGTLNQPQHFGDGTRLSIL.

This clonotype was observed at least ten times. CDR3 sequence: CASIHGGGIETQYF. CDR3 in DNA: TGTGCCAGCATCCACGGAGGGGGCATCGAGACCCAGTACTTC. The V and J genes are TRBV7-2 and TRBJ2-5; D is perhaps TRBD1 (7 bases). The CDR3 runs to 14 residues. Trimming removed 7 bases at V and 5 bases at J, with 17 bases between. From germline, CDR1 is SGHTA and CDR2 FQGNSA. Complete variable domain (other parts from reference TRBV7-2 and TRBJ2-5): GAGVSQSPSNKVTEKGKDVELRCDPISGHTALYWYRQSLGQGLEFLIYFQGNSAPDKSGLPSDRFSAERTGGSVSTLTIQRTQQEDSAVYLCASIHGGGIETQYFGPGTRLLVL.

In its sample, this clonotype was seen a few times. The chain is built from TRBV7-3 and TRBJ2-1; tentatively, D is TRBD1 or TRBD2 (5 bases each). V lost 0 bases and J 2 bases, leaving 14 bases between the germline ends. In germline, CDR1 is SGHTA, CDR2 FQGTGA. CDR3 length: 17 residues. The CDR3 nucleotides read TGTGCCAGCAGCTTAACGGGACCAGCGGCCCCCTACAATGAGCAGTTCTTC. As protein: CASSLTGPAAPYNEQFF.

There are a few counts of this clonotype. V is TRBV28 and J is TRBJ2-3; perhaps TRBD1 as D (6 bases). From germline, CDR1 is MDHEN and CDR2 SYDVKM. This CDR3 spans 15 amino acids. The V and J ends lost 3 bases and 10 bases respectively, with 20 bases between them. The DNA for the CDR3 is TGTGCCAGCAGTTTCGGGGACACCCCCCGGTCGGCGCAGTATTTT. Encoded protein: CASSFGDTPRSAQYF.

The CDR3 bases are TGTGCCAGCAGTTCCCCCCTGCCGGACGAGCAGTACTTC. Translating it yields CASSSPLPDEQYF. V is TRBV28 and J is TRBJ2-7; no clear D gene. Germline-derived CDR1 and CDR2 are MDHEN and SYDVKM. The V gene lost 4 bases and the J gene lost 5 bases, with 12 bases spanning the gap. The CDR3 length is 13 residues. Combining the CDR3 with reference TRBV28 and TRBJ2-7 gives the whole variable domain DVKVTQSSRYLVKRTGEKVFLECVQDMDHENMFWYRQDPGLGLRLIYFSYDVKMKEKGDIPEGYSVSREKKERFSLILESASTNQTSMYLCASSSPLPDEQYFGPGTRLTVT.

The rearrangement uses TRBV6-8 and TRBJ2-7; TRBD1 or TRBD2 may be the D gene (6 bases each). Trimming took off 4 bases at V and 3 bases at J, with 16 bases between the two ends. Germline V CDR1 and CDR2: MNHGY, SAAAGT. CDR3 length: 15 residues. In DNA, the CDR3 is TGTGCCAGCAGTTTGGGGGTTCGGGGGCTCTACGAGCAGTACTTC. Protein: CASSLGVRGLYEQYF.